The clone carrying this T cell receptor beta chain was found once. This CDR3 is also generated by other DNA sequences in the sample. Clones were sequenced by immunoSEQ multiplex PCR, and TCRdb holds only the in-frame ones, with some missing. In the table there are 300,000 to 350,000 clones, 90% to 95% of which are singletons. V shed 7 bases and J 3 bases; nucleotides not matched to a gene: 4. Germline V CDR1 and CDR2: SQVTM, ANQGSEA. The CDR3 totals 12 residues. This sample was included in a study of blood T cell repertoires in COVID-19. Study overall: T cells, B-cell-depleted T cells, or PBMCs provided the cDNA or gDNA that served as material.

Clinical history reported by participants formed the basis on which cohorts were assigned. The chain joins TRBV29-1 to TRBJ1-2, with TRBD1 matching 8 bases. Specimen: PBMCs or T cells enriched from blood (not recorded which). The receptor's source is a woman aged 25 to 39 who had been exposed to COVID-19. CDR3 bases: TGCAGCGCCGCGACAGGGGACTATGGCTACACCTTC. Amino acids: CSAATGDYGYTF.